This T cell receptor beta chain emerged from a study of naive and memory T cell subsets. In the case of this clonotype: Its antigen is not known.

Trimming cost V 2 bases and J 4 bases; bases outside gene matches: 6. Germline V lookup: CDR1 GTSNPN, CDR2 SVGIG (reference sequence). The CDR3 is made up of 15 amino acids. Both TRBC1 and TRBC2 were covered by a beta constant-region primer of two equimolar oligonucleotides. Nested alpha and beta constant-region primers with the SP2 primer drove four PCR rounds on ligated cDNA. TCRdb re-called the UMI-ligation and nested PCR reads through MiXCR, storing one row per CDR3 protein. The sample yields more than 100,000 distinct CDR3 sequences, around a third seen once. Cells stained for CD3, CD4, CD8, CD45RA and CD27 were sorted into four subsets. Study observations and caveats: Between naive and memory subsets, TCR abundance power law exponents differed. In CD4 and CD8 cells, diversity dropped from naive through EMRA.

This receptor was identified in a human donor in good health. This rearrangement joins TRBV30 to TRBJ2-4, with TRBD1 matching 9 bases. Sequencing was done on a sample of central memory CD4+ T cells from blood. The CDR3 sequence: CAWSKPGQGKNIQYF. The CDR3 region has the DNA TGTGCCTGGAGTAAACCAGGACAGGGGAAAAACATTCAGTACTTC.